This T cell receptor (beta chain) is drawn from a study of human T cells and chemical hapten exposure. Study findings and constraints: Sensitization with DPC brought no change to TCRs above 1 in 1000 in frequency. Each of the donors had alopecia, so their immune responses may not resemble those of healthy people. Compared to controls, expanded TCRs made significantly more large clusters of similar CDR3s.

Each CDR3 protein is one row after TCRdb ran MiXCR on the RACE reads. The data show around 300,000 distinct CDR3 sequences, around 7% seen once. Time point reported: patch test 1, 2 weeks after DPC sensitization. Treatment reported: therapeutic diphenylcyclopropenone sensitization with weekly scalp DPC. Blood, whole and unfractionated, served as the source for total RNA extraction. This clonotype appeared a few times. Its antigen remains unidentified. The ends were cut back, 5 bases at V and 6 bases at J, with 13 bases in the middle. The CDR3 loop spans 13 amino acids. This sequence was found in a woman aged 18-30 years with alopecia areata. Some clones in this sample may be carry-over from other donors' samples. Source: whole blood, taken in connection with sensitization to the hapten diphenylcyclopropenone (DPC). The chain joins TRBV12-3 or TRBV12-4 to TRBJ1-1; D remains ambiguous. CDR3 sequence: CASSIQEGSEAFF. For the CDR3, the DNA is TGTGCCAGCAGTATCCAGGAAGGATCTGAAGCTTTCTTT.